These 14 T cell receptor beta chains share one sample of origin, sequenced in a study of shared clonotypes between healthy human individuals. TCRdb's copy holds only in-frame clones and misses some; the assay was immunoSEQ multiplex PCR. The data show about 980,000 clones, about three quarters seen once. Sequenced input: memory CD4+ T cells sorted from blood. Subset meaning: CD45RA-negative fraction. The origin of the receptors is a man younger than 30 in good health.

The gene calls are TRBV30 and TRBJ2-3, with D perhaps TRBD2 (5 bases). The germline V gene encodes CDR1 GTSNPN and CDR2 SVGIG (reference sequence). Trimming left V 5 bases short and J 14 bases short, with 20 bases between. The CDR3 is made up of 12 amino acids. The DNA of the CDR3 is TGTGCCTGGGCTGCCCCTAACGGGAAGATGTATTTT. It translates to CAWAAPNGKMYF.

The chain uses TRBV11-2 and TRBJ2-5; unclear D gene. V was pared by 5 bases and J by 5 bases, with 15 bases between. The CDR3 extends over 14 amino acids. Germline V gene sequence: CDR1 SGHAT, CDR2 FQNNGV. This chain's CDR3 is CASSPPGQRETQYF. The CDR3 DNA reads TGTGCCAGCAGCCCACCGGGCCAACGGGAGACCCAGTACTTC.

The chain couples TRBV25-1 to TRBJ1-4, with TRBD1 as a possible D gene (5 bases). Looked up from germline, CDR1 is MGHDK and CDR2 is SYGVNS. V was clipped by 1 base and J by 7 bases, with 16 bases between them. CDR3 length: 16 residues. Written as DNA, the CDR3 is TGTGCCAGCAGTGAATCGGGGCCAGGAGGGGCTGAAAAACTGTTTTTT. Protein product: CASSESGPGGAEKLFF.

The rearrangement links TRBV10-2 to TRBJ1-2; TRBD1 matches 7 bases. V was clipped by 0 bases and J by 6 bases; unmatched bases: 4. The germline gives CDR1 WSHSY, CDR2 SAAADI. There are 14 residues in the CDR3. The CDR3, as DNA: TGCGCCAGCAGTGAGTCTACAGGGGAGAATGGCTACACCTTC. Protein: CASSESTGENGYTF.

CDR3 loop: CSVGPGQNQPQHF. In DNA, the CDR3 is TGCAGCGTTGGGCCGGGACAGAATCAGCCCCAGCATTTT. The chain is built from TRBV29-1 and TRBJ1-5; TRBD1 aligns across 7 bases. Trimming at V came to 4 bases and at J to 4 bases, leaving 4 bases not matched to a gene. This CDR3 has 13 amino acids. CDR1 and CDR2 from the germline V gene are SQVTM and ANQGSEA. Looking up the rest from reference TRBV29-1 and TRBJ1-5 gives the full variable domain: SAVISQKPSRDICQRGTSLTIQCQVDSQVTMMFWYRQQPGQSLTLIATANQGSEATYESGFVIDKFPISRPNLTFSTLTVSNMSPEDSSIYLCSVGPGQNQPQHFGDGTRLSIL.

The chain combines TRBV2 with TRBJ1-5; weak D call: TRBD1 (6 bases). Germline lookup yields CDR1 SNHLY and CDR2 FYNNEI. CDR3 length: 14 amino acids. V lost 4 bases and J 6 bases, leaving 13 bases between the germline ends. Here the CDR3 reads CASSGGQFGQPQHF. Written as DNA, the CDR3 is TGTGCCAGCAGTGGTGGACAGTTCGGTCAGCCCCAGCATTTT.

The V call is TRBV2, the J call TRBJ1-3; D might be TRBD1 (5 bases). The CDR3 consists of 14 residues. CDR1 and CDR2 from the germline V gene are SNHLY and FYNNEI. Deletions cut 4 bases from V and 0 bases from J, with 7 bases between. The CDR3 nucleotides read TGTGCCAGCAGTGGACAGATCTCTGGAAACACCATATATTTT. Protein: CASSGQISGNTIYF.

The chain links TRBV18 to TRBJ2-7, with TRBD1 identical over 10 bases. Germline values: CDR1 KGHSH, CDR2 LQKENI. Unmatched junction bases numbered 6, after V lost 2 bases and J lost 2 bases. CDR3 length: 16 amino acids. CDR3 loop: CASSPSGTGAPYEQYF. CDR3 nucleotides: TGTGCCAGCTCACCATCCGGGACAGGGGCCCCCTACGAGCAGTACTTC.

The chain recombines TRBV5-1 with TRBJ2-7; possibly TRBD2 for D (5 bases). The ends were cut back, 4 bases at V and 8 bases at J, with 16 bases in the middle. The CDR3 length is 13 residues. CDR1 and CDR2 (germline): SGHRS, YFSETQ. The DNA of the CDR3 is TGCGCCAGCAGCACGGGCAACGGGGAAAAGCAGTACTTC. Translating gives CASSTGNGEKQYF.

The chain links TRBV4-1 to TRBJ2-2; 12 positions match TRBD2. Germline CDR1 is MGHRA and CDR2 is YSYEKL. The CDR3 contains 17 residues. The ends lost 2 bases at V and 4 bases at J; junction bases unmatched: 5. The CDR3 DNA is TGCGCCAGCAGCCAAACAACTAGCGGGGGGATCACCGGGGAGCTGTTTTTT. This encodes CASSQTTSGGITGELFF.

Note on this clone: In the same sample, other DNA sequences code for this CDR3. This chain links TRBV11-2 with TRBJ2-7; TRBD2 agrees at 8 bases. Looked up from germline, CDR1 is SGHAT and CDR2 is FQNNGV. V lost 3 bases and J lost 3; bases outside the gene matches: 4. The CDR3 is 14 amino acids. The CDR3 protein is CASSFTSGSYEQYF. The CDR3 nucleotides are TGTGCCAGCAGCTTCACTAGCGGCAGCTACGAGCAGTACTTC.

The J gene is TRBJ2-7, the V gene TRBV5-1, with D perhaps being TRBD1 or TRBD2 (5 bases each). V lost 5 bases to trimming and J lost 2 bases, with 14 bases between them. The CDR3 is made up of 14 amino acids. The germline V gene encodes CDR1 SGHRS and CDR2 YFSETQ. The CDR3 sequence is CASRSRDGAYEQYF. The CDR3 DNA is TGCGCCAGCAGATCCCGGGACGGAGCCTACGAGCAGTACTTC. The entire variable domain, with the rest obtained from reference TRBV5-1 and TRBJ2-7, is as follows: KAGVTQTPRYLIKTRGQQVTLSCSPISGHRSVSWYQQTPGQGLQFLFEYFSETQRNKGNFPGRFSGRQFSNSRSEMNVSTLELGDSALYLCASRSRDGAYEQYFGPGTRLTVT.

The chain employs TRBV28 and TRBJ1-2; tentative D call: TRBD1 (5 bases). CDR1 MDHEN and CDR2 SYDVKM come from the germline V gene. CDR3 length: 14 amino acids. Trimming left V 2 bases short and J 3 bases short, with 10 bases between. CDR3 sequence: CASSLTLGDYGYTF. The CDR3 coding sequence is TGTGCCAGCAGTTTAACTTTAGGGGACTATGGCTACACCTTC.

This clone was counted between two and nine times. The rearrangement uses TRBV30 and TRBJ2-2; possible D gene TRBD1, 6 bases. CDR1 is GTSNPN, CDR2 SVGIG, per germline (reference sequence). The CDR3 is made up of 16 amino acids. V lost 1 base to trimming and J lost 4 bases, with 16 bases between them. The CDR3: CAWSERGSGSTGELFF. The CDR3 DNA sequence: TGTGCCTGGAGTGAAAGGGGGAGTGGGAGCACCGGGGAGCTGTTTTTT.